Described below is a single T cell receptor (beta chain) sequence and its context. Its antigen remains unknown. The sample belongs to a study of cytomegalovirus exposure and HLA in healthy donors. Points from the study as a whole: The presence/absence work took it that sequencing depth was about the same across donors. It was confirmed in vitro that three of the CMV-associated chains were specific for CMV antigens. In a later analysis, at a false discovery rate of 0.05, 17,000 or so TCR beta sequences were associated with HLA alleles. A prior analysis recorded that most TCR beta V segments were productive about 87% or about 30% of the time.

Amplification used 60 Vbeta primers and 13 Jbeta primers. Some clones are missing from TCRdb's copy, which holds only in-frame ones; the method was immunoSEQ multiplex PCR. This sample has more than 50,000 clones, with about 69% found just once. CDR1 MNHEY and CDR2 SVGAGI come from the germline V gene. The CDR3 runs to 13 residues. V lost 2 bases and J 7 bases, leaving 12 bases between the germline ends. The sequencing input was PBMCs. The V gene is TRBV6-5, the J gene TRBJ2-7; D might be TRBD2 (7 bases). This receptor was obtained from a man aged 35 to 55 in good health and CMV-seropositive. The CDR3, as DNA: TGTGCCAGCAGTTACGAGGGGGGGCGGGAGCAGTACTTC. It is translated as CASSYEGGREQYF.